The 6 T cell receptor beta chains reported below all come from one sample, sequenced in a study of blood T cell repertoires in COVID-19. Sequenced by immunoSEQ multiplex PCR; TCRdb stores in-frame clones only, minus some. In the table there are roughly 42,000 clones, 70% to 90% of which are singletons. The source material was peripheral blood. All receptors derive from a human donor in a cohort sampled during active COVID-19.

In its sample, this clone was seen once. The chain is built from TRBV7-9 and TRBJ2-7; weak D call: TRBD1 (6 bases). V was clipped by 3 bases and J by 5 bases, with 20 bases between them. This CDR3 has 16 residues. CDR1 and CDR2 (germline): SEHNR, FQNEAQ (reference sequence). The CDR3 here is CASSFTTAQGFNEQYF. The DNA for the CDR3 is TGTGCCAGCAGCTTTACAACCGCGCAGGGGTTTAACGAGCAGTACTTC.

The CDR3 DNA reads TGTGCCAGAAGCGGCCGTGCTAGGACCCAGTACTTC. It yields the protein CARSGRARTQYF. This chain uses TRBV5-3 with TRBJ2-5; D is undetermined. TRBV5-3 is an open reading frame whose function is uncertain. The V gene lost 4 bases and the J gene lost 7 bases, with 11 bases spanning the gap. The CDR3 sequence is 12 residues long.

This chain joins TRBV6-6 and TRBJ1-4, with 7 bases aligning to TRBD1. With 2 bases clipped from V and 3 bases from J, the junction kept 0 bases outside the gene matches. The V gene's germline CDR1 is MNHNY and CDR2 SVGAGI (reference sequence). CDR3 size: 14 residues. DNA of the CDR3: TGTGCCAGCAGTTACCAGGGGGCTAATGAAAAACTGTTTTTT. This encodes CASSYQGANEKLFF.

This clone was recorded once. CDR3 loop: CASSARTSFTDTQYF. As DNA, the CDR3 is TGTGCCAGCAGCGCGCGGACTAGCTTCACAGATACGCAGTATTTT. J is TRBJ2-3 and V is TRBV5-4; the match to TRBD2 covers 8 bases. Germline CDR1 SGHNT, CDR2 YYREEE (reference sequence). CDR3 length: 15 amino acids. V lost 4 bases and J lost 2; bases outside the gene matches: 6.

The chain couples TRBV25-1 to TRBJ1-4, with a weak D call TRBD1 (5 bases). The V gene's germline CDR1 is MGHDK and CDR2 SYGVNS. The CDR3 is made up of 17 amino acids. V was trimmed by 1 base and J by 0 bases, leaving 12 bases between them. The CDR3 spells CASSEWPGTATNEKLFF. Written as DNA, the CDR3 is TGTGCCAGCAGTGAATGGCCAGGGACTGCAACTAATGAAAAACTGTTTTTT.

This clone showed up just once. The rearrangement joins TRBV6-2 or TRBV6-3 to TRBJ2-1, with D uncertain. CDR3 length: 12 amino acids. V was trimmed by 2 bases and J by 5 bases, leaving 4 bases between them. In germline, CDR1 is MNHEY, CDR2 SVGEGT. The CDR3 sequence is CASSYRDNEQFF. The CDR3 DNA reads TGTGCCAGCAGTTACCGCGACAATGAGCAGTTCTTC.